The 9 T cell receptor beta chains reported below all come from one sample, sequenced in a study of blood T cell repertoires in COVID-19. Only in-frame clones appear in the TCRdb table, and some are missing; sequencing was by immunoSEQ multiplex PCR. The data contain 140,000 to 150,000 clones, roughly 79% of them singletons. The sequencing sample was made of peripheral blood. The receptor source for this set is a human donor with acute or convalescent COVID-19. The donor label of this sample is uncertain.

This clone was detected once. V gene TRBV7-9 combines with J gene TRBJ2-3, with 7 bases fitting TRBD1. Germline loops: CDR1 SEHNR, CDR2 FQNEAQ (reference sequence). CDR3 length: 14 amino acids. Trimming at V came to 5 bases and at J to 6 bases, leaving 8 bases not matched to a gene. CDR3: CASSTRQGEDTQYF. As DNA, the CDR3 is TGTGCCAGCAGCACCCGACAGGGAGAGGATACGCAGTATTTT.

The chain employs TRBV5-1 and TRBJ1-1, with 9 positions matching TRBD1. V was clipped by 0 bases and J by 7 bases; unmatched bases: 10. Germline CDR1 is SGHRS and CDR2 is YFSETQ. The CDR3 extends over 16 amino acids. Here the CDR3 DNA reads TGCGCCAGCAGCTTGGCCCTCCCGGGACAGGGCGGTGAAGCTTTCTTT. It yields the protein CASSLALPGQGGEAFF.

The V gene is TRBV6-5, the J gene TRBJ2-5; TRBD2 agrees at 7 bases. Germline V gene data show CDR1 as MNHEY and CDR2 as SVGAGI. The CDR3 contains 16 residues. The trim removed 2 bases at V and 2 bases at J, leaving 8 bases unmatched. CDR3 region: CASSYGFGGSQETQYF. As DNA, the CDR3 is TGTGCCAGCAGTTACGGCTTCGGGGGGTCACAAGAGACCCAGTACTTC.

V gene TRBV9 combines with J gene TRBJ1-2, with 10 bases lining up with TRBD1. V was clipped by 4 bases and J by 7 bases; unmatched bases: 10. CDR3 length: 15 residues. The V gene's germline CDR1 is SGDLS and CDR2 YYNGEE. The CDR3 is CASSPPWGQGFGYTF. In DNA form, the CDR3 reads TGTGCCAGCAGCCCCCCCTGGGGACAGGGGTTTGGCTACACCTTC.

The chain recombines TRBV10-2 with TRBJ1-5; possible D gene TRBD1, 5 bases. CDR3 length equals 14 residues. V lost 2 bases, J lost 2 bases, and 7 bases lay in between. CDR1 is WSHSY, CDR2 SAAADI, per germline. The DNA for the CDR3 is TGCGCCAGCAGTGAGGGGGGGGGCAATCAGCCCCAGCATTTT. Amino acid sequence: CASSEGGGNQPQHF.

The chain combines TRBV27 with TRBJ1-6; D remains unclear. V lost 3 bases and J lost 0, with 15 bases in between. Germline V gene lookup returns CDR1 MNHEY and CDR2 SMNVEV (reference sequence). The CDR3 runs to 18 residues. CDR3 residues: CASSFRLTPSSYNSPLHF. For the CDR3, the DNA is TGTGCCAGCAGTTTCCGACTTACCCCTAGCTCCTATAATTCACCCCTCCACTTT.

The DNA of the CDR3 is TGCAGTGCCATCTCGGAGGGGTTGCATTTT. Its translation: CSAISEGLHF. The rearrangement joins TRBV20-1 to TRBJ1-5; possibly TRBD1 for D (5 bases). This CDR3 is built from 10 residues. Germline CDR1 DFQATT, CDR2 SNEGSKA (reference sequence). The germline V and J ends were trimmed by 6 bases and 15 bases, with 15 bases remaining between them.

The chain carries TRBV9 and TRBJ2-5, with 8 bases that match TRBD2. Germline V gene lookup returns CDR1 SGDLS and CDR2 YYNGEE. The CDR3 consists of 15 residues. With 4 bases clipped from V and 1 base from J, the junction kept 6 bases outside the gene matches. The CDR3 nucleotides are TGTGCCAGCAGCTCCCAACTAGCGGCCCAAGAGACCCAGTACTTC. This sequence encodes CASSSQLAAQETQYF. Using reference TRBV9 and TRBJ2-5 for the parts outside the CDR3, the full variable domain is DSGVTQTPKHLITATGQRVTLRCSPRSGDLSVYWYQQSLDQGLQFLIQYYNGEERAKGNILERFSAQQFPDLHSELNLSSLELGDSALYFCASSSQLAAQETQYFGPGTRLLVL.

A remark on this clone: An end of the junction does not agree with germline; a read error may underlie this. This same CDR3 is encoded by further DNA sequences in the sample. The chain employs TRBV15 and TRBJ1-2; D is uncertain. Germline V gene lookup returns CDR1 LNHNV and CDR2 YYDKDF (reference sequence). The length of the CDR3 is 14 residues. The CDR3 coding sequence is TGTGCCACCAGCAGAGATAAGGGAGACTATGGCTATACCTTC. It is translated as CATSRDKGDYGYTF.